This TCR beta chain was sequenced during a study of T cell responses to AZD1222 COVID-19 vaccine. Overall study context: Second-dose intervals of approximately 4 or approximately 12 weeks were pooled. Study-level points and caveats: AZD1222 recipients seropositive at baseline numbered only six or seven.

Produced via immunoSEQ multiplex PCR; TCRdb's table is partial and in-frame only. The sample contains about 140,000 clones, roughly nine tenths of which appear only once. The CDR3 runs 11 residues. Trimming stripped 2 bases from V and 4 bases from J, with 3 bases between. Germline V lookup: CDR1 DFQATT, CDR2 SNEGSKA (reference sequence). Comment on this clone: Its antigen is not identified.

The chain links TRBV20-1 to TRBJ2-1; the D is unclear. The source is an adult in good health. This sample comprised peripheral blood, obtained on day 0 of AZD1222 vaccination. Written as DNA, the CDR3 is TGCAGTGCTAGACATTACAATGAGCAGTTCTTC. This sequence encodes CSARHYNEQFF.